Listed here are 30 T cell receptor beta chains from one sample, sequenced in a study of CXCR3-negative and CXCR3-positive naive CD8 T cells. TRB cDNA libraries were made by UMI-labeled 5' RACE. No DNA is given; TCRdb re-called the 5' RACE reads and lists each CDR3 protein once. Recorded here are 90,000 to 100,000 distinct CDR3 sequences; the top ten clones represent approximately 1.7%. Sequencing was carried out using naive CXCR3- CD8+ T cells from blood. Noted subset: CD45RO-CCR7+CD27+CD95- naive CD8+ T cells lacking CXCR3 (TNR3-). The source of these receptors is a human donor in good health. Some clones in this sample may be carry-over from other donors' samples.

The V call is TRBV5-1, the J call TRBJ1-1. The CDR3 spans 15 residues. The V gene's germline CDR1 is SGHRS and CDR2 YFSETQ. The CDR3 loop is CASSLVAVGGTEAFF.

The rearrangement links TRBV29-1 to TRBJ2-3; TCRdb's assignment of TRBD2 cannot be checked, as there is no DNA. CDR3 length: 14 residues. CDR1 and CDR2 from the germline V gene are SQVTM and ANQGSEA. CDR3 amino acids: CSVGSGMSTDTQYF.

CDR3 region: CASSTYGTYEETQYF. The chain has TRBV28 and TRBJ2-5; the TCRdb D gene call, TRBD2, has no DNA to confirm it. This CDR3 has 15 amino acids. CDR1 MDHEN and CDR2 SYDVKM come from the germline V gene.

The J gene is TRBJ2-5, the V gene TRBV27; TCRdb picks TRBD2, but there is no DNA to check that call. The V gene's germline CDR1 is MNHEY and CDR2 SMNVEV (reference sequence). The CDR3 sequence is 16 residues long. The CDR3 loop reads CASSPEPRGAQETQYF.

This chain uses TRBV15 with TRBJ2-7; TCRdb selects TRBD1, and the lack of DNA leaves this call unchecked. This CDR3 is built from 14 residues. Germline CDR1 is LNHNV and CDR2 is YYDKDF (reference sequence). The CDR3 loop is CATSPPGQGAGQYF.

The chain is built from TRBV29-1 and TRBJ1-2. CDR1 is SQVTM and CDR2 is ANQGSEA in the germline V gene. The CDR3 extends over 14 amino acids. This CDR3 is CSVEDSEHPYGYTF.

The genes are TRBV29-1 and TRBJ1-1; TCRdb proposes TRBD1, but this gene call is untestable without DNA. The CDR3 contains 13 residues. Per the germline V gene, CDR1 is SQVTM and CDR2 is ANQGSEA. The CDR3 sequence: CSAAPVTFTEAFF.

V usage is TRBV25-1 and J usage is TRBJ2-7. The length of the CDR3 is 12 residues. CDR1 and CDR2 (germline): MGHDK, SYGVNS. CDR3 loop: CASSESGYEQYF.

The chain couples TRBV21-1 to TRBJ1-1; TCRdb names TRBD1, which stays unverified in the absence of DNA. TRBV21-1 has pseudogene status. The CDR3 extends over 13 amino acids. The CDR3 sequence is CASSKTAGTEAFF.

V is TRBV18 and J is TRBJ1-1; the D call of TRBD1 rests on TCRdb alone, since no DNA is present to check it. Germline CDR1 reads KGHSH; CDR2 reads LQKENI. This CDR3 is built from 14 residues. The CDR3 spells CASSPWTANTEAFF.

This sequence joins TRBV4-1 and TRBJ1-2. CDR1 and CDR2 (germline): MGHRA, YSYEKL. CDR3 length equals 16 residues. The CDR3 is CASTPQTEARFGGYTF.

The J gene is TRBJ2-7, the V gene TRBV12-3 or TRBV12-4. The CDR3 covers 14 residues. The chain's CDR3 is CASSLLAGEYEQYF.

The CDR3 loop is CASRTDTNSYEQYF. V gene TRBV6-4 combines with J gene TRBJ2-7. The CDR3 is 14 amino acids. CDR1 and CDR2 (germline): MRHNA, SNTAGT.

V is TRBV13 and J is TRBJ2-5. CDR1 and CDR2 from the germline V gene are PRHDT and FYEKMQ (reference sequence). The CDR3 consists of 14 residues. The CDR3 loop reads CASSFLQPQETQYF.

This CDR3 reads CATSTNSYNEQFF. The chain joins TRBV15 to TRBJ2-1. Germline V lookup: CDR1 LNHNV, CDR2 YYDKDF (reference sequence). The CDR3 totals 13 residues.

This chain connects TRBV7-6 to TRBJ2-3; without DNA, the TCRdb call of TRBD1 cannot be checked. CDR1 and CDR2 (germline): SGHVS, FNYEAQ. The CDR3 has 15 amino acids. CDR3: CASSPPLEDQDTQYF.

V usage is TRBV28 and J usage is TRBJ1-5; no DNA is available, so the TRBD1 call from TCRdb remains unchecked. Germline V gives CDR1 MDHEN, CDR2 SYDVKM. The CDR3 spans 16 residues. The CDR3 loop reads CASSTGTITPNQPQHF. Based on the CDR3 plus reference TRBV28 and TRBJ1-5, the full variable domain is DVKVTQSSRYLVKRTGEKVFLECVQDMDHENMFWYRQDPGLGLRLIYFSYDVKMKEKGDIPEGYSVSREKKERFSLILESASTNQTSMYLCASSTGTITPNQPQHFGDGTRLSIL.

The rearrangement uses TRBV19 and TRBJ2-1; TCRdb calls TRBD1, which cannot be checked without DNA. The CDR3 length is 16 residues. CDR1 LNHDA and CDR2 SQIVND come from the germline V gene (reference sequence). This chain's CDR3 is CASSIVSLASYNEQFF.

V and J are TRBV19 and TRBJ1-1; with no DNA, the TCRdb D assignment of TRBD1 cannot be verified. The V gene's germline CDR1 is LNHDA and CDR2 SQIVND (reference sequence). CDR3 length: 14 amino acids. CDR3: CASTLGTGNTEAFF. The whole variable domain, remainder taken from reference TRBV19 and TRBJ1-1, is DGGITQSPKYLFRKEGQNVTLSCEQNLNHDAMYWYRQDPGQGLRLIYYSQIVNDFQKGDIAEGYSVSREKKESFPLTVTSAQKNPTAFYLCASTLGTGNTEAFFGQGTRLTVV.

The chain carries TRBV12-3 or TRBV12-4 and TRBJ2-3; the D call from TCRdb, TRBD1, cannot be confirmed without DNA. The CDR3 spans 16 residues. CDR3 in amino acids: CASSFTGDPSTDTQYF.

The CDR3 protein is CASSLIGGNTEAFF. This chain joins TRBV5-1 and TRBJ1-1; TCRdb gives TRBD1 as the D gene, but with no DNA this cannot be confirmed. The CDR3 is made up of 14 amino acids. Germline V gene lookup returns CDR1 SGHRS and CDR2 YFSETQ. The whole variable domain, remainder taken from reference TRBV5-1 and TRBJ1-1, is KAGVTQTPRYLIKTRGQQVTLSCSPISGHRSVSWYQQTPGQGLQFLFEYFSETQRNKGNFPGRFSGRQFSNSRSEMNVSTLELGDSALYLCASSLIGGNTEAFFGQGTRLTVV.

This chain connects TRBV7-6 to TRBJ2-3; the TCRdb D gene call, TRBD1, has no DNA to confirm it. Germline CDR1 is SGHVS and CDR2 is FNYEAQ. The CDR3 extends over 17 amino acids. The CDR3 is CASSPSLPGQGKDTQYF.

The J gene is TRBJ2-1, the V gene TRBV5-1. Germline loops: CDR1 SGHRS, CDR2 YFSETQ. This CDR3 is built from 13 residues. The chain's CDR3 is CASSLDRYNEQFF.

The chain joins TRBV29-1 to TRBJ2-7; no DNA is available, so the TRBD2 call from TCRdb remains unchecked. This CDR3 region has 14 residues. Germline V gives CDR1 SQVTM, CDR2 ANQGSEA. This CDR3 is CSVTGTSGTYEQYF.

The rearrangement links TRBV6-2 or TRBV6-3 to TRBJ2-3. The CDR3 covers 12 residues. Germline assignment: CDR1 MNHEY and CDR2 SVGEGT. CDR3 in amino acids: CASSSLLDTQYF.

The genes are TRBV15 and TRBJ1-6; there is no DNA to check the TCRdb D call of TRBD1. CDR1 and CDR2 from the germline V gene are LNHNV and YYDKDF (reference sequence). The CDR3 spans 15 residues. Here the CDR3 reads CATSRGGGTNSPLHF.

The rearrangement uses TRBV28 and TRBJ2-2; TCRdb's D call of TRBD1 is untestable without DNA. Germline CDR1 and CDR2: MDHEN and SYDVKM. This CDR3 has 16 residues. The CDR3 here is CASRLPRTGGTGELFF.

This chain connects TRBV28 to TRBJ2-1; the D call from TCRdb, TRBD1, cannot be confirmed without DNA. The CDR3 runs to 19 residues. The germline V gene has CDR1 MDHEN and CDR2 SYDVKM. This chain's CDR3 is CASSLILRGGAFSYNEQFF.

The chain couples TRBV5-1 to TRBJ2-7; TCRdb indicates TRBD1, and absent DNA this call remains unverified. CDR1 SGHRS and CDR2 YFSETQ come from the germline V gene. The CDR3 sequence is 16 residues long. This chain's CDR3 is CASSFGPRGETYEQYF.

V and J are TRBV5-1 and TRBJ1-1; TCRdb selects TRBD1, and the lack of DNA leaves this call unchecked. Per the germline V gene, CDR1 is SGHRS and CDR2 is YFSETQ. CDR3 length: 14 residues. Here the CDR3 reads CASSPGTGNPEAFF.